This T cell receptor beta chain was documented in a study of T cells in Graves' hyperthyroidism and ophthalmopathy. This clonotype has at least ten counts. Amplification yielded TCR beta CDR3 regions, with RNA transcripts as the source. Carried out on the TCR CDR3, a first-round RT-PCR used the HTBI primer set. One entry per CDR3 protein results from TCRdb running MiXCR on the multiplex PCR reads. The table has more than 550,000 distinct CDR3 sequences, about 18% seen once. Sequencing was performed on blood. The sequence was obtained from a man over 45 with Graves' hyperthyroidism.

CDR3 loop: CAWSINEQFF. Here the CDR3 DNA reads TGTGCCTGGAGTATCAATGAGCAGTTCTTC. The V gene is TRBV30, the J gene TRBJ2-1; D unclear. V shed 2 bases and J shed 6 bases, with 2 bases lying between them. The germline V gene encodes CDR1 GTSNPN and CDR2 SVGIG (reference sequence). CDR3 length equals 10 residues.